The 25 T cell receptor beta chains in this list originate from one sample, sequenced in a study of radiotherapy plus CTLA-4 blockade in lung cancer. Clones were read by immunoSEQ multiplex PCR, and TCRdb kept only the in-frame ones, dropping some. The sample lists 90,000 or so clones, more than 75% occurring once. The material was peripheral blood, obtained from a patient treated with radiotherapy plus ipilimumab. These receptors came from a human donor with non-small cell lung cancer who had a partial response to radiotherapy plus ipilimumab.

J is TRBJ2-1 and V is TRBV7-8; D is uncertain. Germline CDR1 is SGHVS and CDR2 is FQNEAQ. CDR3 length: 13 amino acids. V dropped 0 bases and J dropped 9 bases, with 9 bases sitting between them. CDR3 amino acids: CASSLAPPGEQFF. The CDR3 DNA is TGTGCCAGCAGCTTAGCCCCGCCGGGTGAGCAGTTCTTC.

The V and J genes are TRBV4-1 and TRBJ2-7; no firm D call. Germline V gene data show CDR1 as MGHRA and CDR2 as YSYEKL. V lost 0 bases to trimming and J lost 1 base, with 22 bases between them. The CDR3 has 19 residues. In DNA, the CDR3 is TGCGCCAGCAGCCAAGAGTCAGTGGGCCTTCTATCCTCATCCTACGAGCAGTACTTC. This gives the protein CASSQESVGLLSSSYEQYF.

The chain links TRBV30 to TRBJ1-6; 8 positions match TRBD1. This CDR3 is 13 amino acids long. Unmatched junction bases numbered 3, after V lost 4 bases and J lost 7 bases. CDR1 is GTSNPN, CDR2 SVGIG, per germline (reference sequence). Here the CDR3 reads CAWTRTGNSPLHF. The CDR3 bases are TGTGCCTGGACCCGGACAGGGAATTCACCCCTCCACTTT. Drawing the rest from reference TRBV30 and TRBJ1-6, the complete variable domain is SQTIHQWPATLVQPVGSPLSLECTVEGTSNPNLYWYRQAAGRGLQLLFYSVGIGQISSEVPQNLSASRPQDRQFILSSKKLLLSDSGFYLCAWTRTGNSPLHFGNGTRLTVT.

This chain joins TRBV2 and TRBJ1-1; D is unresolved. V lost 1 base and J lost 5, with 8 bases in between. Germline-derived CDR1 and CDR2 are SNHLY and FYNNEI. This CDR3 comprises 13 residues. The CDR3 DNA reads TGTGCCAGCAGTGAAGACCGGGGAACTGAAGCTTTCTTT. Protein product: CASSEDRGTEAFF.

This chain uses TRBV7-9 with TRBJ1-2; 9 bases align to TRBD1. This CDR3 spans 15 amino acids. In germline, CDR1 is SEHNR, CDR2 FQNEAQ (reference sequence). Unmatched junction bases numbered 10, after V lost 5 bases and J lost 6 bases. In DNA form, the CDR3 reads TGTGCCAGCAGCGCCAGGGACAGGGTTAGTCATGGCTACACCTTC. It yields the protein CASSARDRVSHGYTF.

The chain couples TRBV5-5 to TRBJ1-1, with D possibly being TRBD1 (5 bases). CDR1 SGHKS and CDR2 YYEKEE come from the germline V gene (reference sequence). The V end lost 4 bases, the J end lost 2 bases, and 12 bases lay between the germline ends. The CDR3 runs 14 residues. CDR3 bases: TGTGCCAGCAGCACGCCCGGGGGAAACACTGAAGCTTTCTTT. This translates into CASSTPGGNTEAFF.

This clone was counted between two and nine times. The chain joins TRBV7-9 to TRBJ1-1, with D hard to call. Trimming removed 4 bases from V and 9 bases from J, with 12 bases in between. Germline CDR1 SEHNR, CDR2 FQNEAQ (reference sequence). The CDR3 has 12 residues. This CDR3 is CASSYWGEKAFF. CDR3 bases: TGTGCCAGCAGCTATTGGGGAGAAAAAGCTTTCTTT.

The chain joins TRBV19 to TRBJ1-1; D remains unclear. CDR3 length equals 12 residues. V shed 5 bases and J shed 10 bases, with 14 bases lying between them. The germline CDR1 and CDR2 sequences are LNHDA and SQIVND (reference sequence). CDR3 region: CASSVFGELAFF. The CDR3 region has the DNA TGTGCCAGTAGTGTCTTCGGGGAGCTAGCTTTCTTT.

V gene TRBV18 combines with J gene TRBJ2-1; TRBD1 aligns across 10 bases. Germline-derived CDR1 and CDR2 are KGHSH and LQKENI. This CDR3 has 16 amino acids. The ends lost 5 bases at V and 9 bases at J; junction bases unmatched: 13. CDR3 amino acids: CASSSSGTGVRVEQFF. The CDR3 region has the DNA TGTGCCAGCTCATCCTCCGGGACAGGGGTTCGGGTTGAGCAGTTCTTC.

The chain uses TRBV6-4 and TRBJ2-1; 11 nucleotides agree with TRBD1. The germline CDR1 and CDR2 sequences are MRHNA and SNTAGT. The CDR3 has 16 residues. The junction had 8 bases not matched to a gene; V was cut back by 4 bases and J by 6 bases. DNA for the CDR3: TGTGCCAGCAGTGTCTCCGGGACAGGGGGTGGCAATGAGCAGTTCTTC. Translated, it gives CASSVSGTGGGNEQFF.

This chain links TRBV7-2 with TRBJ2-1, with TRBD2 matching 14 bases. The CDR3 sequence is 16 residues long. CDR1 SGHTA and CDR2 FQGNSA come from the germline V gene. V shed 5 bases, J shed 9 bases, and the junction held 9 bases outside the gene matches. The CDR3 bases are TGTGCCAGCAGCCCCGGGACTAGCGGGAGAGCTGGTGAGCAGTTCTTC. It codes for CASSPGTSGRAGEQFF.

This chain joins TRBV5-1 and TRBJ2-3; tentatively, D is TRBD2 (6 bases). Trimming cost V 0 bases and J 4 bases, with 12 bases left between them. CDR1 and CDR2 (germline): SGHRS, YFSETQ. This CDR3 has 15 residues. The CDR3 reads CASSLGSRRADTQYF. The CDR3 DNA reads TGCGCCAGCAGCTTGGGGAGTAGGAGGGCAGATACGCAGTATTTT.

The chain is built from TRBV18 and TRBJ1-1; 7 bases line up with TRBD1. The CDR3 runs to 15 residues. V lost 1 base to trimming and J lost 8 bases; unmatched junction nucleotides: 10. Germline V gene lookup returns CDR1 KGHSH and CDR2 LQKENI. CDR3 in amino acids: CASSPRQGDLSEAFF. For the CDR3, the DNA is TGTGCCAGCTCACCACGGCAGGGGGATCTTTCCGAAGCTTTCTTT. The whole variable domain, filled in from reference TRBV18 and TRBJ1-1, reads NAGVMQNPRHLVRRRGQEARLRCSPMKGHSHVYWYRQLPEEGLKFMVYLQKENIIDESGMPKERFSAEFPKEGPSILRIQQVVRGDSAAYFCASSPRQGDLSEAFFGQGTRLTVV.

This chain joins TRBV7-9 and TRBJ2-1; tentative D call: TRBD1 (5 bases). The germline CDR1 and CDR2 sequences are SEHNR and FQNEAQ (reference sequence). This CDR3 region has 16 residues. Trimming took off 6 bases at V and 0 bases at J, with 15 bases between the two ends. The CDR3 sequence: CASRFSGLSSYNEQFF. CDR3 nucleotides: TGTGCCAGCAGATTCTCAGGGTTGAGCTCCTACAATGAGCAGTTCTTC.

The V call is TRBV7-2, the J call TRBJ2-1; a weak D match, TRBD2 (6 bases). In germline, CDR1 is SGHTA, CDR2 FQGNSA. Trimming removed 1 base at V and 6 bases at J, with 19 bases between. The CDR3 is made up of 17 amino acids. As DNA, the CDR3 is TGTGCCAGCAGCTTAGGCGTCGGTCTAGCGAAACCCAATGAGCAGTTCTTC. Translated: CASSLGVGLAKPNEQFF.

J is TRBJ2-7 and V is TRBV7-9; D perhaps matches TRBD2 (6 bases). Trimming took 0 bases from V and 2 from J, leaving 17 bases between them. The germline V gene has CDR1 SEHNR and CDR2 FQNEAQ (reference sequence). The CDR3 loop spans 17 amino acids. In nucleotides, the CDR3 is TGTGCCAGCAGCTTAGCGTCTAATAGCGGCAATACCTACGAGCAGTACTTC. As protein: CASSLASNSGNTYEQYF.

The chain couples TRBV7-6 to TRBJ1-3; D may be TRBD1 (6 bases). Germline V gives CDR1 SGHVS, CDR2 FNYEAQ. The CDR3 runs 15 residues. V lost 5 bases and J 3 bases, leaving 14 bases between the germline ends. The DNA for the CDR3 is TGTGCCAGCAGCGGTGGGACACCCAGTGGAAACACCATATATTTT. It specifies CASSGGTPSGNTIYF.

The rearrangement uses TRBV5-1 and TRBJ2-7; 14 nucleotides agree with TRBD2. V dropped 3 bases and J dropped 4; count of bases not matched to a gene: 3. Per germline, CDR1 SGHRS and CDR2 YFSETQ. The CDR3 runs to 15 residues. The CDR3 sequence: CASSSGTSGRYEQYF. In DNA form, the CDR3 reads TGCGCCAGCAGCTCCGGGACTAGCGGGAGATACGAGCAGTACTTC.

J is TRBJ2-2 and V is TRBV19; no clear D gene. Trimming cost V 6 bases and J 3 bases, with 8 bases left between them. This CDR3 has 13 residues. Germline V gives CDR1 LNHDA, CDR2 SQIVND (reference sequence). Here the CDR3 DNA reads TGTGCCAGTAGGCGCGGCCACACCGGGGAGCTGTTTTTT. As protein: CASRRGHTGELFF.

V gene TRBV5-1 combines with J gene TRBJ2-7; 7 bases are a match to TRBD1. J lost 5 bases, V lost 3 bases, and 8 bases had no gene match. This CDR3 comprises 14 residues. Germline assignment: CDR1 SGHRS and CDR2 YFSETQ. This CDR3 is CASSSLQGPNEQYF. CDR3 DNA sequence: TGCGCCAGCAGCTCCCTACAGGGGCCCAACGAGCAGTACTTC.

This sequence joins TRBV1 and TRBJ1-5; TRBD1, the table's D call, was not compared with the DNA. TRBV1 is shown as a pseudogene. CDR3 length: 19 residues. CDR3 sequence (DNA): TGCACCAGCAGCCAAGACCCCCACCGGGACAGGTTTTTCCGACAGCCCCAGCATTTT. Encoded protein: CTSSQDPHRDRFFRQPQHF.

The table lists this clone with a count of one. The rearrangement links TRBV30 to TRBJ1-5; D not certain. Trimming shortened V by 1 base and J by 11 bases, and 12 bases separated the two germline ends. Germline V CDR1 and CDR2: GTSNPN, SVGIG (reference sequence). The CDR3 spans 12 residues. In DNA, the CDR3 is TGTGCCTGGAGTGCATCTTCAGCGTCCCAGCATTTT. Protein sequence: CAWSASSASQHF.

This rearrangement joins TRBV18 to TRBJ2-7, with TRBD2 matching 8 bases. J was trimmed by 3 bases and V by 7 bases; bases with no gene match: 8. The CDR3 has 14 amino acids. Germline V gene sequence: CDR1 KGHSH, CDR2 LQKENI. As DNA, the CDR3 is TGTGCCAGCTTACTGCAAGCGGGAGACTACGAGCAGTACTTC. It is translated as CASLLQAGDYEQYF.

This chain connects TRBV27 to TRBJ1-1; no reliable D call. V lost 2 bases to trimming and J lost 3 bases, with 7 bases between them. The CDR3 is 13 residues long. CDR1 MNHEY and CDR2 SMNVEV come from the germline V gene (reference sequence). CDR3 amino acids: CASSLQTYTEAFF. The CDR3 coding sequence is TGTGCCAGCAGTTTACAGACATACACTGAAGCTTTCTTT.

This chain uses TRBV9 with TRBJ2-7; 8 bases match TRBD2. V trimming: 5 bases; J trimming: 2 bases; junction bases outside the gene matches: 12. The CDR3 runs to 16 residues. Germline CDR1 is SGDLS and CDR2 is YYNGEE. Here the CDR3 reads CASRERAAGVPYEQYF. The CDR3 coding sequence is TGTGCCAGCAGGGAGAGGGCAGCGGGAGTCCCCTACGAGCAGTACTTC.